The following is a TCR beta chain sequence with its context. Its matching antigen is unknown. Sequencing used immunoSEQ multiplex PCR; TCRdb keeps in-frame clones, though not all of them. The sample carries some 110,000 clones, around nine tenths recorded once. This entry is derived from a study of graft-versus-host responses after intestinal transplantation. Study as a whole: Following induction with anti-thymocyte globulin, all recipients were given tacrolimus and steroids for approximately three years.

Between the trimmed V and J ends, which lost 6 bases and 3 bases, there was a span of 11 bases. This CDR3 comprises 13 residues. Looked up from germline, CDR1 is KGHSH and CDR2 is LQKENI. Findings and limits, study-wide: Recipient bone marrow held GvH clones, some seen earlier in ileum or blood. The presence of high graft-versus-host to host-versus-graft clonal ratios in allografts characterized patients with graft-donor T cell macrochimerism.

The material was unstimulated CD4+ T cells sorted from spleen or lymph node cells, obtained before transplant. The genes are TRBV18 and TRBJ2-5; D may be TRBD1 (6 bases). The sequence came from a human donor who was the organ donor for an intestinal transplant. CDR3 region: CASSWTEEETQYF. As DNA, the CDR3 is TGTGCCAGCTCTTGGACAGAGGAAGAGACCCAGTACTTC.